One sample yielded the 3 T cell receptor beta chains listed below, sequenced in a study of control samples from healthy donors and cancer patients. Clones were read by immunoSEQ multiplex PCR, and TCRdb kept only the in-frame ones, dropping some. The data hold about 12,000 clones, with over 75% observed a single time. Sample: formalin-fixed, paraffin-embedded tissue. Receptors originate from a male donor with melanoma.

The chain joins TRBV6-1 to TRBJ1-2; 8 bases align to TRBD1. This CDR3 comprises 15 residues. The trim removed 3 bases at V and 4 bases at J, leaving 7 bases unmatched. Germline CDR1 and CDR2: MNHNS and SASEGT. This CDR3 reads CASSDVGTGLYGYTF. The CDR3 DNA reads TGTGCCAGCAGTGATGTAGGGACAGGCCTCTATGGCTACACCTTC.

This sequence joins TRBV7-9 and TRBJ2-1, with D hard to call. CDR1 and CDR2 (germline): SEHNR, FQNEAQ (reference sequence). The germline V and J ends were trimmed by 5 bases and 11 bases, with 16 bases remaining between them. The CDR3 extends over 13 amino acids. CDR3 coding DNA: TGTGCCAGCAGCCATACGGAGACGAGTAAGCAGTTCTTC. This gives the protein CASSHTETSKQFF. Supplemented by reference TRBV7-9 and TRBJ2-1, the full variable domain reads DTGVSQNPRHKITKRGQNVTFRCDPISEHNRLYWYRQTLGQGPEFLTYFQNEAQLEKSRLLSDRFSAERPKGSFSTLEIQRTEQGDSAMYLCASSHTETSKQFFGPGTRLTVL.

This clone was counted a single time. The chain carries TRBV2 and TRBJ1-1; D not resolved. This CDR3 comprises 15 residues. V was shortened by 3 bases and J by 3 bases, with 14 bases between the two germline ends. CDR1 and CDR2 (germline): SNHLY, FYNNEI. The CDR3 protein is CASSDAREGDTEAFF. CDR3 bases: TGTGCCAGCAGTGACGCTAGGGAGGGCGACACTGAAGCTTTCTTT. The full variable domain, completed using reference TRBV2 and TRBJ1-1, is EPEVTQTPSHQVTQMGQEVILRCVPISNHLYFYWYRQILGQKVEFLVSFYNNEISEKSEIFDDQFSVERPDGSNFTLKIRSTKLEDSAMYFCASSDAREGDTEAFFGQGTRLTVV.